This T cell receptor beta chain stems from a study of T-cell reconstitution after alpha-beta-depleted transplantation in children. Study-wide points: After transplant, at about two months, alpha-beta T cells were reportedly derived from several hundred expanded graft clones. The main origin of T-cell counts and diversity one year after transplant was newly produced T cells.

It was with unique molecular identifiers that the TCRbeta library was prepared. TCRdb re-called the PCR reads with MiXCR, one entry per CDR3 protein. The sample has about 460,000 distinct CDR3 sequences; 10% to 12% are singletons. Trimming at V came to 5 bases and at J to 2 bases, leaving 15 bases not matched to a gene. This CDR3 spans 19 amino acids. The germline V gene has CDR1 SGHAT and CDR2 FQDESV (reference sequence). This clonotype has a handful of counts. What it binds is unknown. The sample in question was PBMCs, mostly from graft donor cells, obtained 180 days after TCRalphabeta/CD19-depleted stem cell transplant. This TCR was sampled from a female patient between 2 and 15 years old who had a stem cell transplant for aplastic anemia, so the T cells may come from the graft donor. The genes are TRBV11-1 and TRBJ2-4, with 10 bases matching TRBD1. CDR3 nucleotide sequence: TGTGCCAGCAGCCGGACCCCGACAGGGGGCATCTTGCCCAAAAACATTCAGTACTTC. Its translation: CASSRTPTGGILPKNIQYF.